Below are 2 T cell receptor beta chains sequenced from a single sample in a study of T cell responses to AZD1222 COVID-19 vaccine. The repertoire was sequenced with immunoSEQ multiplex PCR; TCRdb's copy has only in-frame clones and lacks some. The sample has approximately 160,000 clones, roughly nine tenths seen once; the top ten hold roughly 1.6%. Material: peripheral blood, obtained on day 0 of AZD1222 vaccination. The receptors originated from an adult in good health.

DNA for the CDR3: TGCGCCAGCGCGTTGTCCCAAGGAGATGAAAAACTGTTTTTT. Translating gives CASALSQGDEKLFF. This sequence joins TRBV5-1 and TRBJ1-4; D not certain. The CDR3 has 14 amino acids. Germline assignment: CDR1 SGHRS and CDR2 YFSETQ. Trimming shortened V by 7 bases and J by 6 bases, and 16 bases separated the two germline ends. The whole variable domain, filled in from reference TRBV5-1 and TRBJ1-4, reads KAGVTQTPRYLIKTRGQQVTLSCSPISGHRSVSWYQQTPGQGLQFLFEYFSETQRNKGNFPGRFSGRQFSNSRSEMNVSTLELGDSALYLCASALSQGDEKLFFGSGTQLSVL.

The chain carries TRBV6-2 or TRBV6-3 and TRBJ2-1; unclear D gene. The germline V gene has CDR1 MNHEY and CDR2 SVGEGT. V lost 5 bases to trimming and J lost 7 bases, with 15 bases between them. This CDR3 spans 14 amino acids. The CDR3 region is CASSGIRPLNEQFF. The CDR3, as DNA: TGTGCCAGCAGTGGTATAAGGCCCTTAAATGAGCAGTTCTTC.